A selection of T cell receptor beta chains follows, all from one sample in a study of blood T cell repertoires in COVID-19. Sequenced by immunoSEQ multiplex PCR; TCRdb stores in-frame clones only, minus some. The sample includes 120,000 to 150,000 clones, about four fifths of them seen just once. The specimen sequenced was peripheral blood. Receptors originate from a human donor with acute or convalescent COVID-19. The donor label of this sample is uncertain. Each CDR3 is given with its conserved first and last residue. D genes are given only for firm matches. The listing skips clone size in some rows; elsewhere it reads once, few, many or a size class.

clone size	D gene	V gene	J gene	CDR3 protein	CDR3 DNA
.	.	TRBV4-1	TRBJ1-2	CASSQEPRLIYGYTF	TGCGCCAGCAGCCAAGAACCCCGACTGATCTATGGCTACACCTTC
.	.	TRBV20-1	TRBJ1-1	CSAGDTLGAFF	TGCAGTGCGGGGGACACCCTAGGAGCTTTCTTT
.	.	TRBV9	TRBJ2-1	CASSVGRGEQFF	TGTGCCAGCAGCGTAGGGAGGGGTGAGCAGTTCTTC
.	TRBD1	TRBV24-1	TRBJ2-2	CATSRTGDNGELFF	TGTGCCACGTCCCGGACAGGGGATAACGGGGAGCTGTTTTTT
few	.	TRBV28	TRBJ1-3	CASRPPGNTIYF	TGTGCCAGTCGGCCCCCGGGGAACACCATATATTTT
.	.	TRBV12-5	TRBJ2-1	CASGFNRNEQFF	TGTGCTAGTGGTTTCAACAGGAATGAGCAGTTCTTC
once	TRBD1	TRBV13	TRBJ1-1	CASSRTGIGEAFF	TGTGCCAGCAGCCGGACAGGGATTGGTGAAGCTTTCTTT
.	TRBD1	TRBV2	TRBJ1-1	CASSGTQGARNTEAFF	TGTGCCAGCAGCGGTACTCAGGGGGCGAGAAACACTGAAGCTTTCTTT
.	TRBD1	TRBV6-1	TRBJ2-1	CASSERDRASNEQFF	TGTGCCAGCAGTGAAAGGGACAGGGCAAGCAATGAGCAGTTCTTC
.	.	TRBV3-1/TRBV3-2	TRBJ2-6	CASSQDGQGESGANVLTF	TGTGCCAGCAGCCAAGACGGCCAGGGCGAATCTGGGGCCAACGTCCTGACTTTC
.	.	TRBV6-5	TRBJ1-2	CASMRTPNYGYTF	TGTGCCAGCATGAGGACACCTAACTATGGCTACACCTTC
once	.	TRBV29-1	TRBJ1-1	CSVVGIMNTEAFF	TGCAGCGTTGTCGGGATTATGAACACTGAAGCTTTCTTT
.	.	TRBV27	TRBJ1-2	CASAPDRHFYGYTF	TGTGCCAGCGCTCCCGACAGGCACTTCTATGGCTACACCTTC
once	.	TRBV5-1	TRBJ1-1	CASSSRTVGENTEAFF	TGCGCCAGCAGCTCCCGGACAGTAGGGGAGAACACTGAAGCTTTCTTT
.	.	TRBV10-3	TRBJ1-1	CAISEQGPTEAFF	TGTGCCATCAGTGAGCAGGGCCCCACTGAAGCTTTCTTT
.	TRBD1	TRBV5-6	TRBJ2-7	CASSSMTGYSYEQYF	TGTGCCAGCAGCTCGATGACAGGGTATTCCTACGAGCAGTACTTC
.	.	TRBV7-2	TRBJ1-2	CASSRPGRANYGYTF	TGTGCCAGCAGTCGCCCCGGGAGGGCGAACTATGGCTACACCTTC
.	.	TRBV5-1	TRBJ1-1	CASSFYGEAEAFF	TGCGCCAGCAGCTTCTACGGTGAGGCTGAAGCTTTCTTT
.	.	TRBV30	TRBJ1-1	CAWSRAGGTEAFF	TGTGCCTGGTCCCGGGCGGGAGGGACTGAAGCTTTCTTT
.	.	TRBV5-1	TRBJ2-1	CASSSGWGAYNEQFF	TGCGCCAGCAGCTCAGGGTGGGGGGCCTACAATGAGCAGTTCTTC
.	.	TRBV9	TRBJ1-6	CASSARRDYNSPLHF	TGTGCCAGCAGCGCACGCCGGGACTATAATTCACCCCTCCACTTT
.	.	TRBV19	TRBJ1-1	CASRAGGTEAFF	TGTGCCAGTAGGGCCGGGGGCACTGAAGCTTTCTTT
.	.	TRBV5-1	TRBJ1-2	CASSLDSGVRGYTF	TGCGCCAGCAGCTTGGATTCAGGGGTCCGTGGCTACACCTTC
.	TRBD1	TRBV27	TRBJ1-3	CASRTGAGNTIYF	TGTGCCAGCCGGACAGGGGCGGGAAACACCATATATTTT
.	.	TRBV2	TRBJ2-6	CASRGTLGANVLTF	TGTGCCAGCAGAGGGACACTTGGGGCCAACGTCCTGACTTTC
.	TRBD1	TRBV7-8	TRBJ2-7	CASSWTGYEQYF	TGTGCCAGCAGCTGGACAGGGTACGAGCAGTACTTC
.	TRBD1	TRBV2	TRBJ1-2	CASSADRARGYTF	TGTGCCAGCAGCGCCGACAGGGCCAGGGGCTACACCTTC
.	.	TRBV9	TRBJ2-2	CASSPRWTFNTGELFF	TGTGCCAGCAGCCCCCGATGGACATTCAACACCGGGGAGCTGTTTTTT
.	.	TRBV7-9	TRBJ1-2	CASSLDDKSYGYTF	TGTGCCAGCAGCTTAGATGACAAGAGCTATGGCTACACCTTC
.	TRBD1	TRBV30	TRBJ1-5	CAWSGPGQLGNQPQHF	TGTGCCTGGAGTGGGCCGGGACAGTTGGGCAATCAGCCCCAGCATTTT
.	.	TRBV11-2	TRBJ1-2	CASSLSQDRGGYTF	TGTGCCAGCAGCTTATCGCAGGACAGAGGGGGCTACACCTTC
.	.	TRBV24-1	TRBJ1-1	CATRQDGNTEAFF	TGTGCCACCCGACAGGACGGGAACACTGAAGCTTTCTTT
.	.	TRBV6-5	TRBJ1-2	CASSYAQGNGYTF	TGTGCCAGCAGTTACGCGCAGGGCAATGGCTACACCTTC
.	.	TRBV12-3/TRBV12-4	TRBJ1-2	CASSLGKGHGYTF	TGTGCCAGCAGTTTAGGGAAGGGGCATGGCTACACCTTC
.	.	TRBV4-2	TRBJ2-1	CASSHDQAASYNEQFF	TGTGCCAGCAGCCACGATCAAGCGGCATCCTACAATGAGCAGTTCTTC
.	.	TRBV5-6	TRBJ2-5	CASSLQGSLTQYF	TGTGCCAGCAGCTTGCAGGGGAGTTTGACCCAGTACTTC
once	.	TRBV5-1	TRBJ2-7	CASSQYETSHKYF	TGCGCCAGCAGCCAGTATGAGACTAGTCACAAGTACTTC
.	.	TRBV7-9	TRBJ2-1	CASSLAGGHNEQFF	TGTGCCAGCAGCTTAGCGGGGGGTCACAATGAGCAGTTCTTC
.	.	TRBV4-1	TRBJ1-4	CASSQDDKATGKLFF	TGCGCCAGCAGCCAAGATGATAAGGCGACAGGAAAACTGTTTTTT
.	TRBD1	TRBV6-6	TRBJ1-5	CASSPYLGTVESNQPQHF	TGTGCCAGCAGTCCCTATCTTGGGACAGTTGAGAGCAATCAGCCCCAGCATTTT
.	.	TRBV5-1	TRBJ2-5	CASSLQGPWKTQYF	TGCGCCAGCAGCTTGCAGGGGCCCTGGAAGACCCAGTACTTC
.	TRBD1	TRBV6-5	TRBJ1-1	CASSRTGLTEAFF	TGTGCCAGCTCCCGGACAGGGCTTACTGAAGCTTTCTTT
once	TRBD1	TRBV12-3/TRBV12-4	TRBJ2-1	CASGDSSYNEQFF	TGTGCCAGCGGGGACAGCTCCTACAATGAGCAGTTCTTC
.	.	TRBV4-1	TRBJ2-5	CASSQDPYQETQYF	TGCGCCAGCAGCCAAGATCCGTACCAAGAGACCCAGTACTTC
.	.	TRBV18	TRBJ1-1	CASSQQTEAFF	TGTGCCAGCTCCCAACAGACTGAAGCTTTCTTT
.	TRBD1	TRBV30	TRBJ1-2	CAWSVTGGPYSIYTF	TGTGCCTGGAGTGTCACAGGGGGCCCTTATAGTATCTACACCTTC
.	TRBD1	TRBV19	TRBJ1-5	CASSGRTGQPQHF	TGTGCCAGTAGTGGTCGGACAGGTCAGCCCCAGCATTTT
.	.	TRBV19	TRBJ1-2	CAIWEVDGYTF	TGTGCCATTTGGGAGGTCGACGGCTACACCTTC
.	TRBD1	TRBV5-1	TRBJ1-4	CASSATGGSEKLFF	TGCGCCAGCAGCGCTACAGGGGGTAGCGAAAAACTGTTTTTT
.	TRBD2	TRBV3-1/TRBV3-2	TRBJ2-1	CASSQVGASGYNEQFF	TGTGCCAGCAGCCAAGTTGGGGCTAGCGGCTACAATGAGCAGTTCTTC
.	TRBD2	TRBV3-1/TRBV3-2	TRBJ2-5	CASSQDTSGGFQETQYF	TGTGCCAGCAGCCAAGATACGAGCGGGGGCTTCCAAGAGACCCAGTACTTC
.	TRBD2	TRBV3-1/TRBV3-2	TRBJ2-1	CASSRARPSGGNEQFF	TGTGCCAGCAGCCGAGCTAGGCCTAGCGGTGGGAATGAGCAGTTCTTC
.	.	TRBV19	TRBJ1-2	CASSIARGFYTF	TGTGCCAGTAGTATAGCCAGGGGCTTCTACACCTTC
.	.	TRBV6-6	TRBJ2-1	CASSLVWTGRDHNEQFF	TGTGCCAGCAGTCTAGTTTGGACAGGGAGGGATCACAATGAGCAGTTCTTC